This passage covers 24 T cell receptor beta chains from one sample sequenced in a study of blood T cell repertoires in COVID-19. TCRdb keeps only in-frame clones here, not all; method: immunoSEQ multiplex PCR. This sample has around 290,000 clones, with around 89% found just once. Material: peripheral blood. These receptors were collected from a middle-aged man with acute or convalescent COVID-19.

This chain uses TRBV19 with TRBJ2-7, with TRBD2 matching over 7 bases. The V and J ends lost 6 bases and 0 bases, in that order; junction bases with no gene match: 8. This CDR3 is 15 amino acids long. CDR1 LNHDA and CDR2 SQIVND come from the germline V gene (reference sequence). DNA for the CDR3: TGTGCCAGTAGCCCATCGACTAGCACCTCCTACGAGCAGTACTTC. Its translation is CASSPSTSTSYEQYF.

The chain has TRBV19 and TRBJ2-7; possible D gene TRBD2, 6 bases. CDR1 LNHDA and CDR2 SQIVND come from the germline V gene (reference sequence). Trimming pared 4 bases from V and 4 bases from J, leaving 11 bases between. This CDR3 spans 13 amino acids. DNA of the CDR3: TGTGCCAGTAGTAACGGAGGAGGGTACGAGCAGTACTTC. Its protein is CASSNGGGYEQYF.

The J gene is TRBJ1-1, the V gene TRBV30, with D possibly being TRBD1 (5 bases). The CDR3 is made up of 14 amino acids. V was pared by 5 bases and J by 1 base, with 14 bases between. Germline V CDR1 and CDR2: GTSNPN, SVGIG (reference sequence). The CDR3, as DNA: TGTGCCTGGTCGGGGGTCTTTACGAACACTGAAGCTTTCTTT. This sequence encodes CAWSGVFTNTEAFF.

The chain is built from TRBV25-1 and TRBJ1-2; D gene unclear. Trimming cost V 8 bases and J 8 bases, with 12 bases left between them. Germline loops: CDR1 MGHDK, CDR2 SYGVNS. CDR3 length: 11 residues. In nucleotides, the CDR3 is TGTGCCAGCTCCTTGGGGAGGGGCTACACCTTC. It encodes CASSLGRGYTF.

The gene calls are TRBV25-1 and TRBJ2-7, with TRBD2 matching 12 bases. The length of the CDR3 is 14 residues. V gave up 6 bases and J gave up 4 bases; unmatched junction bases: 4. Germline loops: CDR1 MGHDK, CDR2 SYGVNS. CDR3 sequence reads: CASRTSGGTYEQYF. The DNA of the CDR3 is TGTGCCAGCAGGACTAGCGGGGGAACTTACGAGCAGTACTTC.

The chain has TRBV10-3 and TRBJ1-2; possibly TRBD1 for D (6 bases). This CDR3 region has 14 residues. The V and J ends lost 3 bases and 4 bases respectively, with 12 bases between them. Germline assignment: CDR1 ENHRY and CDR2 SYGVKD. This chain's CDR3 is CAISEGGAVYGYTF. The CDR3 nucleotides are TGTGCCATCAGTGAAGGGGGGGCAGTCTATGGCTACACCTTC.

The J gene is TRBJ2-6, the V gene TRBV5-8, with 10 bases fitting TRBD1. Trimming cost V 4 bases and J 0 bases; bases outside gene matches: 7. This CDR3 spans 18 amino acids. Germline V gene lookup returns CDR1 SGHTS and CDR2 YDEGEE. This CDR3 reads CASSPWTGGNSGANVLTF. In nucleotides, the CDR3 is TGTGCCAGCAGCCCCTGGACAGGGGGTAACTCTGGGGCCAACGTCCTGACTTTC.

V usage is TRBV5-4 and J usage is TRBJ1-1, with TRBD1 identical over 8 bases. V shed 3 bases, J shed 5 bases, and the junction held 3 bases outside the gene matches. Germline V CDR1 and CDR2: SGHNT, YYREEE (reference sequence). The CDR3 is 13 amino acids. CDR3 sequence (DNA): TGTGCCAGCAGCTCGGACAGGGAAACTGAAGCTTTCTTT. Translating it yields CASSSDRETEAFF.

This clone has only one observation. This rearrangement joins TRBV12-5 to TRBJ2-7, with TRBD1 as a possible D gene (5 bases). The germline V gene encodes CDR1 LGHNT and CDR2 FRNRAP. The V end lost 1 base, the J end lost 3 bases, and 13 bases lay between the germline ends. The CDR3 sequence is 15 residues long. In DNA form, the CDR3 reads TGTGCTAGTGGTTTGGGGCCAGGGCAGGGCTACGAGCAGTACTTC. As protein: CASGLGPGQGYEQYF.

The chain employs TRBV5-8 and TRBJ1-5; D remains unclear. With 5 bases removed from V and 0 bases from J, the gap between germline ends came to 12 bases. The CDR3 has 15 amino acids. CDR1 is SGHTS, CDR2 YDEGEE, per germline. Written as DNA, the CDR3 is TGTGCCAGCAGTTCGAGACACCATAGCAATCAGCCCCAGCATTTT. It encodes CASSSRHHSNQPQHF.

This rearrangement joins TRBV12-5 to TRBJ1-1, with D hard to call. With 8 bases removed from V and 1 base from J, the gap between germline ends came to 11 bases. The CDR3 contains 13 residues. From germline, CDR1 is LGHNT and CDR2 FRNRAP. As DNA, the CDR3 is TGTGCTAGTCTGGAGGAAGGGAACACTGAAGCTTTCTTT. Translation: CASLEEGNTEAFF.

The CDR3 loop is CASSLAGGYGYTF. The CDR3 region has the DNA TGTGCCAGCAGCTTAGCCGGGGGCTATGGCTACACCTTC. This sequence joins TRBV11-2 and TRBJ1-2; D may be TRBD1 (5 bases). Germline loops: CDR1 SGHAT, CDR2 FQNNGV. The CDR3 loop spans 13 amino acids. The germline V and J ends were trimmed by 1 base and 4 bases, with 7 bases remaining between them.

The chain employs TRBV11-2 and TRBJ2-2; 8 bases are a match to TRBD1. V trimming: 5 bases; J trimming: 0 bases; junction bases outside the gene matches: 11. CDR3 size: 18 residues. CDR1 SGHAT and CDR2 FQNNGV come from the germline V gene. In DNA form, the CDR3 reads TGTGCCAGCAGCCTACTGGGGCAGGGGGCCCCGAACACCGGGGAGCTGTTTTTT. Its protein is CASSLLGQGAPNTGELFF.

The chain recombines TRBV2 with TRBJ1-3, with TRBD1 matching over 7 bases. The CDR3 consists of 14 residues. The germline V gene encodes CDR1 SNHLY and CDR2 FYNNEI. The V gene end was trimmed by 6 bases and the J gene end by 5 bases; junction bases not matched to a gene: 7. CDR3 protein: CASRRQGVRNTIYF. In DNA, the CDR3 is TGTGCCAGCAGACGACAGGGTGTGAGAAACACCATATATTTT.

This chain connects TRBV19 to TRBJ2-7; no definite D call. CDR1 and CDR2 from the germline V gene are LNHDA and SQIVND (reference sequence). V lost 5 bases and J 1 base, leaving 12 bases between the germline ends. This CDR3 comprises 14 residues. This chain's CDR3 is CASSYPGRSYEQYF. The CDR3 nucleotides read TGTGCCAGTAGTTACCCCGGCAGGTCCTACGAGCAGTACTTC.

The chain carries TRBV5-1 and TRBJ1-1; D may be TRBD1 (5 bases). This CDR3 region has 15 residues. V was pared by 4 bases and J by 1 base, with 14 bases between. Germline loops: CDR1 SGHRS, CDR2 YFSETQ. Here the CDR3 reads CASSPSTATNTEAFF. In DNA form, the CDR3 reads TGCGCCAGCAGCCCGTCGACAGCTACGAACACTGAAGCTTTCTTT.

The rearrangement links TRBV30 to TRBJ1-2, with TRBD1 identical over 8 bases. The germline V gene encodes CDR1 GTSNPN and CDR2 SVGIG (reference sequence). Trimming at V came to 0 bases and at J to 8 bases, leaving 2 bases not matched to a gene. The CDR3 is 12 amino acids. CDR3 DNA sequence: TGTGCCTGGAGTGTAGGACAGGGCGGCTACACCTTC. It encodes CAWSVGQGGYTF.

The gene calls are TRBV6-1 and TRBJ1-5; D uncertain. The CDR3 loop spans 15 amino acids. Between the trimmed V and J ends, which lost 2 bases and 1 base, there was a span of 9 bases. Germline CDR1 MNHNS, CDR2 SASEGT. CDR3 sequence (DNA): TGTGCCAGCAGTGAAACAGCAGGAAGCAATCAGCCCCAGCATTTT. Protein sequence: CASSETAGSNQPQHF.

J is TRBJ1-2 and V is TRBV3-1 (or the pseudogene TRBV3-2), with D tentatively TRBD1 (6 bases). Looked up from germline, CDR1 is LGHDT and CDR2 is YNNKEL (reference sequence). The V gene lost 3 bases and the J gene lost 5 bases, with 16 bases spanning the gap. This CDR3 is built from 15 residues. CDR3 sequence (DNA): TGTGCCAGCAGCCAGCAGGGGTACCCTGGGTATGGCTACACCTTC. This sequence encodes CASSQQGYPGYGYTF.

The gene calls are TRBV4-1 and TRBJ1-5; D is perhaps TRBD1 (6 bases). Per the germline V gene, CDR1 is MGHRA and CDR2 is YSYEKL. V was clipped by 3 bases and J by 4 bases, with 16 bases between them. The CDR3 is made up of 16 amino acids. The CDR3 sequence: CASSQTGRTGNQPQHF. The CDR3 region has the DNA TGCGCCAGCAGCCAGACAGGTAGGACCGGAAATCAGCCCCAGCATTTT.

The chain employs TRBV6-5 and TRBJ1-4; D is unresolved. Germline V lookup: CDR1 MNHEY, CDR2 SVGAGI. There are 15 residues in the CDR3. Trimming shortened V by 8 bases and J by 7 bases, and 20 bases separated the two germline ends. The CDR3 DNA reads TGTGCCAGCGCAACCCCCCGTGCGGGAGGTGAAAAACTGTTTTTT. This encodes CASATPRAGGEKLFF.

The chain links TRBV4-2 to TRBJ1-5; TRBD1 agrees at 8 bases. The CDR3 runs 15 residues. The germline gives CDR1 LGHNA, CDR2 YNFKEQ. Trimming at V came to 2 bases and at J to 7 bases, leaving 7 bases not matched to a gene. CDR3 amino acids: CASSQFGQGSQPQHF. CDR3 nucleotides: TGTGCCAGCAGCCAATTCGGACAGGGAAGCCAGCCCCAGCATTTT.

V and J are TRBV27 and TRBJ2-3, with D possibly TRBD2 on 5 matching bases. CDR1 is MNHEY and CDR2 is SMNVEV in the germline V gene (reference sequence). The CDR3 extends over 12 amino acids. The V end was cut by 4 bases, the J end by 6 bases, with 8 bases between. This chain's CDR3 is CASSSRGDTQYF. DNA of the CDR3: TGTGCCAGCAGTTCACGAGGGGATACGCAGTATTTT.

V gene TRBV5-6 combines with J gene TRBJ2-7, with D hard to call. Germline lookup yields CDR1 SGHDT and CDR2 YYEEEE. With 0 bases removed from V and 3 bases from J, the gap between germline ends came to 10 bases. The CDR3 has 14 amino acids. For the CDR3, the DNA is TGTGCCAGCAGCTTGGTGGGCAGCCGCTACGAGCAGTACTTC. It is translated as CASSLVGSRYEQYF.